The clone carrying this TCR beta chain was counted only a few times. Sequencing was performed with immunoSEQ multiplex PCR; in TCRdb, only in-frame clones are kept and a portion is missing. The sample has some 84,000 clones, roughly 91% seen once; the top ten hold roughly 1.9%. Germline CDR1 is SGHKS and CDR2 is YYEKEE (reference sequence). Trimming stripped 3 bases from V and 1 base from J, with 12 bases between. The length of the CDR3 is 15 residues. The data belong to a study of cytomegalovirus exposure and HLA in healthy donors. Sequencing was done on a sample of PBMCs. The rearrangement joins TRBV5-5 to TRBJ2-3, with D tentatively TRBD2 (7 bases). The sequence came from a man aged 25 to 40 in good health and CMV-seronegative. CDR3 nucleotide sequence: TGTGCCAGCAGCTCGGGGGGCGTTGGCACAGATACGCAGTATTTT. It codes for CASSSGGVGTDTQYF.